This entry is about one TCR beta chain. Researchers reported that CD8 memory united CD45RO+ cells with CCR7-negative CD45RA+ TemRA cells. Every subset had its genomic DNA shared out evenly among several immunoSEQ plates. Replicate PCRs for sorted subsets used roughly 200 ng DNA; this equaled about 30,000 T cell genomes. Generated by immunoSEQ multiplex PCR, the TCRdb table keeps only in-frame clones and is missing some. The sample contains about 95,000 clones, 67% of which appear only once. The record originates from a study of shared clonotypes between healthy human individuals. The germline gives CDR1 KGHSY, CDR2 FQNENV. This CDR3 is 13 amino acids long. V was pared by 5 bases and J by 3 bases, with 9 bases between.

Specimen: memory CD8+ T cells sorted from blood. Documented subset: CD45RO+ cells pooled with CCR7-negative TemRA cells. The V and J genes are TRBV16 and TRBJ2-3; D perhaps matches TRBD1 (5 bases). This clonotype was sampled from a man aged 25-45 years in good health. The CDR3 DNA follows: TGTGCCAGCAGCTCTAGGGGAACAGATACGCAGTATTTT. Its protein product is CASSSRGTDTQYF.